This T cell receptor beta chain was obtained from a study of early T cells in non-severe SARS-CoV-2 infection. With 3 bases removed from V and 4 bases from J, the gap between germline ends came to 13 bases. The CDR3 has 15 amino acids. CDR1 is LNHDA, CDR2 SQIVND, per germline (reference sequence). Each single cDNA molecule received a unique molecular identifier. TCRdb re-called the 5' RACE reads through MiXCR, storing one row per CDR3 protein. The table lists around 62,000 distinct CDR3 sequences, over 10% of them singletons. The sequencing sample was made of whole blood. This TCR came from an adult who was a healthcare worker with PCR-confirmed SARS-CoV-2 infection or an uninfected control (not recorded which). The rearrangement links TRBV19 to TRBJ1-5, with D tentatively TRBD1 (6 bases). The CDR3 protein is CASSIGGRGNQPQHF. In DNA form, the CDR3 reads TGTGCCAGTAGTATCGGGGGGCGAGGTAATCAGCCCCAGCATTTT.